These 18 T cell receptor beta chains were sequenced from one sample in a study of shared clonotypes between healthy human individuals. Clones were read by immunoSEQ multiplex PCR, and TCRdb kept only the in-frame ones, dropping some. The data contain about 2.1 million clones, about 93% of them singletons. Naive CD8 cells lacked CD45RO and underwent positive selection for CCR7, leaving out terminally differentiated effector memory CD45RA+ cells. Sequenced input: naive CD8+ T cells from PBMCs. These receptors were taken from a man between 18 and 35 years old in good health. Some clones in this sample may be carry-over from other donors' samples.

As to this clone: Different DNA sequences within this sample yield the same CDR3. V usage is TRBV28 and J usage is TRBJ1-1; D remains ambiguous. Trimming took 3 bases from V and 4 from J, leaving 6 bases between them. This CDR3 is built from 12 residues. Germline V gene lookup returns CDR1 MDHEN and CDR2 SYDVKM. CDR3 in DNA: TGTGCCAGCAGTTTTGCGGGCACTGAAGCTTTCTTT. Protein: CASSFAGTEAFF. The variable domain in full, with the rest retrieved from reference TRBV28 and TRBJ1-1, is DVKVTQSSRYLVKRTGEKVFLECVQDMDHENMFWYRQDPGLGLRLIYFSYDVKMKEKGDIPEGYSVSREKKERFSLILESASTNQTSMYLCASSFAGTEAFFGQGTRLTVV.

This sequence joins TRBV9 and TRBJ2-1; D ambiguous. Trimming took off 0 bases at V and 0 bases at J, with 7 bases between the two ends. From germline, CDR1 is SGDLS and CDR2 YYNGEE. The CDR3 runs to 15 residues. The CDR3 sequence is CASSVGKTSYNEQFF. The CDR3 DNA sequence: TGTGCCAGCAGCGTAGGGAAGACCTCCTACAATGAGCAGTTCTTC.

The chain couples TRBV2 to TRBJ2-2, with D hard to call. CDR1 and CDR2 from the germline V gene are SNHLY and FYNNEI. The CDR3 has 12 amino acids. V lost 7 bases, J lost 2 bases, and 5 bases lay in between. The DNA for the CDR3 is TGTGCCAGCACTCAAAACACCGGGGAGCTGTTTTTT. It translates to CASTQNTGELFF.

This clone showed up just once. The chain carries TRBV11-2 and TRBJ2-7; D not certain. Germline V gene data show CDR1 as SGHAT and CDR2 as FQNNGV. V dropped 3 bases and J dropped 4 bases, with 7 bases sitting between them. The CDR3 is 12 residues long. CDR3 coding DNA: TGTGCCAGCAGCTTGATCATTTACGAGCAGTACTTC. Protein product: CASSLIIYEQYF.

As DNA, the CDR3 is TGTGCCAGCAGCGGAACAGGGGGCAGTTACAATGAGCAGTTCTTC. This encodes CASSGTGGSYNEQFF. This sequence joins TRBV9 and TRBJ2-1; 9 positions agree with TRBD1. J was trimmed by 4 bases and V by 3 bases; bases with no gene match: 5. This CDR3 is 15 amino acids long. Germline V CDR1 and CDR2: SGDLS, YYNGEE.

This chain joins TRBV19 and TRBJ2-7; 12 nucleotides align to TRBD2. Germline V gene lookup returns CDR1 LNHDA and CDR2 SQIVND (reference sequence). V was pared by 4 bases and J by 3 bases, with 10 bases of the junction left unmatched. This CDR3 is 17 amino acids long. The CDR3 is CASSKGTSGQPHYEQYF. The CDR3 nucleotides read TGTGCCAGTAGTAAAGGGACTAGCGGGCAACCCCACTACGAGCAGTACTTC.

The chain combines TRBV30 with TRBJ1-1; the D gene is possibly TRBD1 (5 bases). The V gene's germline CDR1 is GTSNPN and CDR2 SVGIG (reference sequence). This CDR3 has 14 amino acids. The ends were cut back, 4 bases at V and 0 bases at J, with 12 bases in the middle. The CDR3 loop is CAWTRGHLNTEAFF. DNA for the CDR3: TGTGCCTGGACCAGAGGACACCTGAACACTGAAGCTTTCTTT.

This clone was counted once. The J gene is TRBJ2-5, the V gene TRBV27, with TRBD2 matching over 8 bases. The CDR3 consists of 14 residues. Germline-derived CDR1 and CDR2 are MNHEY and SMNVEV (reference sequence). Trimming took 6 bases from V and 8 from J; bases not matched to a gene: 11. CDR3 in DNA: TGTGCCAGCAGCCCTAGCGGGTGGGGGGAAACCCAGTACTTC. It encodes CASSPSGWGETQYF.

In this sample, this clone turned up once. This sequence joins TRBV28 and TRBJ1-1; D might be TRBD1 (6 bases). The V gene lost 6 bases and the J gene lost 5 bases, with 19 bases spanning the gap. The CDR3 sequence is 15 residues long. Germline V gene lookup returns CDR1 MDHEN and CDR2 SYDVKM. The CDR3 loop reads CASSPVWGARTEAFF. In DNA form, the CDR3 reads TGTGCCAGCAGCCCCGTTTGGGGGGCGAGAACTGAAGCTTTCTTT.

This rearrangement joins TRBV19 to TRBJ2-2; D possibly matches TRBD1 or TRBD2 (5 bases each). Trimming left V 6 bases short and J 1 base short, with 15 bases between. This CDR3 is 16 amino acids long. Germline V gene data show CDR1 as LNHDA and CDR2 as SQIVND (reference sequence). CDR3 DNA: TGTGCCAGTAGCCCCTTTGCAGGGAGGAACACCGGGGAGCTGTTTTTT. This translates into CASSPFAGRNTGELFF.

The V and J genes are TRBV10-3 and TRBJ2-7; D could derive from TRBD1 or TRBD2 (5 bases each). V was clipped by 2 bases and J by 3 bases, with 14 bases between them. The length of the CDR3 is 15 residues. Germline assignment: CDR1 ENHRY and CDR2 SYGVKD. The CDR3 protein is CAISEISGTDYEQYF. CDR3 sequence (DNA): TGTGCCATCAGTGAGATCTCCGGGACGGACTACGAGCAGTACTTC.

The chain recombines TRBV15 with TRBJ1-1, with no clear D. The CDR3 has 14 amino acids. Germline-derived CDR1 and CDR2 are LNHNV and YYDKDF (reference sequence). The ends were cut back, 1 base at V and 7 bases at J, with 13 bases in the middle. In DNA form, the CDR3 reads TGTGCCACCAGCAGAGTCGGCCGCATGAGTGAAGCTTTCTTT. It is translated as CATSRVGRMSEAFF.

The rearrangement uses TRBV28 and TRBJ2-2, with 9 bases fitting TRBD2. CDR1 and CDR2 from the germline V gene are MDHEN and SYDVKM. The J segment lost 5 bases and the V segment lost 6 bases, leaving 10 bases of the junction unmatched. The length of the CDR3 is 16 residues. The CDR3 DNA reads as TGTGCCAGCAGCTTGCGAAGGCTAGCGGGGACCGGGGAGCTGTTTTTT. Translation gives CASSLRRLAGTGELFF.

The chain has TRBV29-1 and TRBJ1-3; D not certain. The CDR3 runs 13 residues. CDR1 and CDR2 (germline): SQVTM, ANQGSEA. Between the trimmed V and J ends, which lost 3 bases and 2 bases, there was a span of 8 bases. Here the CDR3 reads CSVELGTGNTIYF. CDR3 nucleotide sequence: TGCAGCGTTGAGTTGGGGACTGGAAACACCATATATTTT.

The rearrangement uses TRBV9 and TRBJ2-7; D is possibly TRBD1 or TRBD2 (5 bases each). V lost 4 bases to trimming and J lost 0 bases, with 8 bases between them. There are 13 residues in the CDR3. Per germline, CDR1 SGDLS and CDR2 YYNGEE. The CDR3 reads CASSRDRSYEQYF. CDR3 nucleotides: TGTGCCAGCAGCCGGGACCGCTCCTACGAGCAGTACTTC.

The rearrangement uses TRBV7-2 and TRBJ2-1; 7 positions agree with TRBD1. The V and J ends lost 3 bases and 6 bases, in that order; junction bases with no gene match: 2. Germline V gene sequence: CDR1 SGHTA, CDR2 FQGNSA. This CDR3 region has 13 residues. CDR3 region: CASSFGQVNEQFF. CDR3 sequence (DNA): TGTGCCAGCAGCTTTGGACAGGTCAATGAGCAGTTCTTC.

V and J are TRBV9 and TRBJ2-3; 11 nucleotides align to TRBD2. The V gene's germline CDR1 is SGDLS and CDR2 YYNGEE. The CDR3 has 16 residues. V dropped 3 bases and J dropped 1; count of bases not matched to a gene: 4. CDR3 sequence (DNA): TGTGCCAGCAGCGCGGGACTAGCGGCGCGCACAGATACGCAGTATTTT. Protein: CASSAGLAARTDTQYF.

The rearrangement uses TRBV6-1 and TRBJ1-1, with D possibly being TRBD1 (6 bases). The germline V gene encodes CDR1 MNHNS and CDR2 SASEGT. This CDR3 is 13 amino acids long. Deletions cut 3 bases from V and 6 bases from J, with 11 bases between. CDR3 residues: CASSEDWGPEAFF. The CDR3 region has the DNA TGTGCCAGCAGTGAGGACTGGGGGCCTGAAGCTTTCTTT.